This is a list of T cell receptor beta chains from one sample in a study of cytomegalovirus exposure and HLA in healthy donors. The protocol was immunoSEQ multiplex PCR, while the TCRdb copy is restricted to in-frame clones and leaves out a portion. The table shows 130,000 or so clones, with approximately 8.8% occurring only once. Material: PBMCs. These TCRs come from a man aged 35-49 years in good health and CMV-seronegative. Each CDR3 is given with its conserved first and last residue. D genes are given only for firm matches. Not every row has a clone size; where given, it reads once, few, many or a size class.

abundance: few
d_gene: -
v_gene: TRBV7-2
j_gene: TRBJ2-4
CDR3nt: TGTGCCAGCAGCTTAGCGCAGGGGCAAAACATTCAGTACTTC
CDR3aa: CASSLAQGQNIQYF

abundance: few
d_gene: -
v_gene: TRBV11-2
j_gene: TRBJ1-1
CDR3nt: TGTGCCAGCAGCTATCAGAAGTCTGAAGCTTTCTTT
CDR3aa: CASSYQKSEAFF

abundance: -
d_gene: -
v_gene: TRBV6-1
j_gene: TRBJ1-4
CDR3nt: TGTGCCAGCAGGGAAGGGGCAGCAGGGGAAAAACTGTTTTTT
CDR3aa: CASREGAAGEKLFF

abundance: few
d_gene: -
v_gene: TRBV5-1
j_gene: TRBJ2-2
CDR3nt: TGCGCCAGCAGCTTGGATACGGGATCCGGGGAGCTGTTTTTT
CDR3aa: CASSLDTGSGELFF

abundance: -
d_gene: -
v_gene: TRBV6-1
j_gene: TRBJ2-1
CDR3nt: TGTGCCAGCAGAGCGCCCGGGACAGAGCAGTTCTTC
CDR3aa: CASRAPGTEQFF

abundance: -
d_gene: -
v_gene: TRBV4-2
j_gene: TRBJ2-3
CDR3nt: TGTGCCAGCAGCCAAGAAATTGGGGGGGCCGGTACGGATACGCAGTATTTT
CDR3aa: CASSQEIGGAGTDTQYF

abundance: -
d_gene: -
v_gene: TRBV6-1
j_gene: TRBJ2-7
CDR3nt: TGTGCCAGCAGTGAAGGGTCGGGTCCCGACGAGCAGTACTTC
CDR3aa: CASSEGSGPDEQYF

abundance: few
d_gene: TRBD1
v_gene: TRBV2
j_gene: TRBJ2-1
CDR3nt: TGTGCCAGCAGTGGTGGGACAGCCCAGTTCTTC
CDR3aa: CASSGGTAQFF

abundance: few
d_gene: TRBD1
v_gene: TRBV11-2
j_gene: TRBJ1-2
CDR3nt: TGTGCCAGCAGCGCAGACAGGGGATCTGGCTACACCTTC
CDR3aa: CASSADRGSGYTF

abundance: -
d_gene: -
v_gene: TRBV11-3
j_gene: TRBJ2-7
CDR3nt: TGTGCCAGCAGCCCGGGGGACGGCTCCTACGAGCAGTACTTC
CDR3aa: CASSPGDGSYEQYF

abundance: few
d_gene: TRBD1
v_gene: TRBV2
j_gene: TRBJ1-2
CDR3nt: TGTGCCAGCAGCGTCCAGGGGGGATATGGCTACACCTTC
CDR3aa: CASSVQGGYGYTF

abundance: few
d_gene: TRBD1
v_gene: TRBV7-6
j_gene: TRBJ2-7
CDR3nt: TGTGCCAGCAGCTTAGCCACAGGGGGCTGGGAGCAGTACTTC
CDR3aa: CASSLATGGWEQYF

abundance: few
d_gene: -
v_gene: TRBV4-3
j_gene: TRBJ1-5
CDR3nt: TGCGCCAGCAGCCAAGATAGGACACAGCCCCAGCATTTT
CDR3aa: CASSQDRTQPQHF

abundance: few
d_gene: -
v_gene: TRBV7-8
j_gene: TRBJ1-2
CDR3nt: TGTGCCAGCAGCAATGGGGACTCCCATGGCTACACCTTC
CDR3aa: CASSNGDSHGYTF

abundance: -
d_gene: TRBD1
v_gene: TRBV15
j_gene: TRBJ2-5
CDR3nt: TGTGCCACCAGCAGAGGCCGGGACAGAGAGACCCAGTACTTC
CDR3aa: CATSRGRDRETQYF

abundance: few
d_gene: TRBD1
v_gene: TRBV25-1
j_gene: TRBJ1-6
CDR3nt: TGTGCCAGCAGGGGACAGGGTGCGAATTCACCCCTCCACTTT
CDR3aa: CASRGQGANSPLHF

abundance: few
d_gene: -
v_gene: TRBV19
j_gene: TRBJ2-3
CDR3nt: TGTGCCAGTAGTATAGGTCTCTCAGATACGCAGTATTTT
CDR3aa: CASSIGLSDTQYF

abundance: -
d_gene: TRBD1
v_gene: TRBV5-1
j_gene: TRBJ2-5
CDR3nt: TGCGCCAGCAGCTTGGCCGGGACAGGAGAAGAGACCCAGTACTTC
CDR3aa: CASSLAGTGEETQYF

abundance: few
d_gene: -
v_gene: TRBV4-1
j_gene: TRBJ1-5
CDR3nt: TGCGCCAGCAGCCAAGAACAGGCAGGAAAATATCAGCCCCAGCATTTT
CDR3aa: CASSQEQAGKYQPQHF

abundance: -
d_gene: -
v_gene: TRBV9
j_gene: TRBJ1-2
CDR3nt: TGTGCCAGCAGCGTCTCTTTCTCCTATGGCTACACCTTC
CDR3aa: CASSVSFSYGYTF

abundance: few
d_gene: TRBD2
v_gene: TRBV4-2
j_gene: TRBJ2-2
CDR3nt: TGTGCCAGCAGCCAAGAAGGTGGCGGGGGGGCGAGGGCCGGGGAGCTGTTTTTT
CDR3aa: CASSQEGGGGARAGELFF

abundance: -
d_gene: -
v_gene: TRBV6-5
j_gene: TRBJ2-7
CDR3nt: TGTGCCAGCAGAATGGACGGGAGCTCCTACGAGCAGTACTTC
CDR3aa: CASRMDGSSYEQYF

abundance: few
d_gene: -
v_gene: TRBV6-6
j_gene: TRBJ1-1
CDR3nt: TGTGCCAGCAGTTACGGGACTAACACTGAAGCTTTCTTT
CDR3aa: CASSYGTNTEAFF

abundance: few
d_gene: TRBD1
v_gene: TRBV19
j_gene: TRBJ1-4
CDR3nt: TGTGCCAGTACCACAGGGGGTAAGGATGAAAAACTGTTTTTT
CDR3aa: CASTTGGKDEKLFF

abundance: -
d_gene: TRBD1
v_gene: TRBV5-1
j_gene: TRBJ2-3
CDR3nt: TGCGCCAGCAGTGGACAGGGCACAGATACGCAGTATTTT
CDR3aa: CASSGQGTDTQYF

abundance: few
d_gene: -
v_gene: TRBV28
j_gene: TRBJ1-2
CDR3nt: TGTGCCAGCAGAGTGGGACTTGATGGCTACACCTTC
CDR3aa: CASRVGLDGYTF

abundance: -
d_gene: -
v_gene: TRBV15
j_gene: TRBJ1-1
CDR3nt: TGTGCCACCAGCACCAGCGGGGGGAACACTGAAGCTTTCTTT
CDR3aa: CATSTSGGNTEAFF

abundance: -
d_gene: TRBD1
v_gene: TRBV7-6
j_gene: TRBJ2-3
CDR3nt: TGTGCCAGCAGCCAAGACCCGGGACAGCCGAATACGCAGTATTTT
CDR3aa: CASSQDPGQPNTQYF

abundance: -
d_gene: -
v_gene: TRBV5-7
j_gene: TRBJ2-1
CDR3nt: TGTGCCAGCACCCTCGGAGGAAATGAGCAGTTCTTC
CDR3aa: CASTLGGNEQFF

abundance: -
d_gene: -
v_gene: TRBV13
j_gene: TRBJ1-6
CDR3nt: TGTGCCAGTTCTACAGGGCTCAGTAATTCACCCCTCCACTTT
CDR3aa: CASSTGLSNSPLHF

abundance: few
d_gene: TRBD1
v_gene: TRBV6-6
j_gene: TRBJ2-2
CDR3nt: TGTGCCAGCCCACGACAGGGCACCGGGGAGCTGTTTTTT
CDR3aa: CASPRQGTGELFF

abundance: -
d_gene: TRBD2
v_gene: TRBV5-4
j_gene: TRBJ2-4
CDR3nt: TGTGCCAGCAGCTTGGGGGGGAGCGGGGGGCTAAACATTCAGTACTTC
CDR3aa: CASSLGGSGGLNIQYF

abundance: -
d_gene: TRBD2
v_gene: TRBV4-2
j_gene: TRBJ2-7
CDR3nt: TGTGCCAGCAGCCCCCTGGGCGGGCGGGGGAGCCTCTACGAGCAGTACTTC
CDR3aa: CASSPLGGRGSLYEQYF

abundance: few
d_gene: -
v_gene: TRBV10-2
j_gene: TRBJ1-2
CDR3nt: TGCGCCAGCAGGCCGGGTTTCGGATATGGCTACACCTTC
CDR3aa: CASRPGFGYGYTF

abundance: few
d_gene: -
v_gene: TRBV6-6
j_gene: TRBJ2-7
CDR3nt: TGTGCCAGTAAGGGACTCTCCTACGAGCAGTACTTC
CDR3aa: CASKGLSYEQYF

abundance: -
d_gene: -
v_gene: TRBV15
j_gene: TRBJ1-5
CDR3nt: TGTGCCACCAGCAGAGATGTCGGTAGCAATCAGCCCCAGCATTTT
CDR3aa: CATSRDVGSNQPQHF

abundance: -
d_gene: -
v_gene: TRBV6-1
j_gene: TRBJ2-3
CDR3nt: TGTGCCAGCAGTGATCGGCGGGGACTCACAGATACGCAGTATTTT
CDR3aa: CASSDRRGLTDTQYF

abundance: -
d_gene: -
v_gene: TRBV10-3
j_gene: TRBJ2-7
CDR3nt: TGTGCCATCAGTGAGAAGGGGGATGTAGGCGAGCAGTACTTC
CDR3aa: CAISEKGDVGEQYF

abundance: few
d_gene: -
v_gene: TRBV5-1
j_gene: TRBJ2-5
CDR3nt: TGCGCCAGCGCGTACACAGGTAGCCAAGAGACCCAGTACTTC
CDR3aa: CASAYTGSQETQYF

abundance: few
d_gene: -
v_gene: TRBV27
j_gene: TRBJ2-7
CDR3nt: TGTGCCAGCAGTTTAAGTGGGGGGTCCTACGAGCAGTACTTC
CDR3aa: CASSLSGGSYEQYF

abundance: few
d_gene: -
v_gene: TRBV5-4
j_gene: TRBJ2-5
CDR3nt: TGTGCCAGCAGCTACGGGGTTCGGGGAGAGACCCAGTACTTC
CDR3aa: CASSYGVRGETQYF

abundance: few
d_gene: TRBD1
v_gene: TRBV14
j_gene: TRBJ1-1
CDR3nt: TGTGCCAGCAGCCAAACAGGGGGGCCTGAAGCTTTCTTT
CDR3aa: CASSQTGGPEAFF